This T cell receptor (beta chain) derives from a study of blood T cell repertoires in COVID-19 (TCRdb year 2020). Concerning the study at large: Collaborator samples came from the United States, Italy and Spain and covered acute and convalescent phases of COVID-19. The material from the prospective study consisted of cDNA or gDNA derived from T cells, B-cell-depleted T cells, or PBMCs. The dataset comprised deeply sampled blood TCRbeta repertoires from subjects exposed to, actively infected with, or recovered from COVID-19. The repertoires were released in a freely available public database intended as a resource for research on the immune response to SARS-CoV-2. The samples were drawn from two sources: the first 160 participants of the ongoing ImmuneRACE study, and over 1,000 subjects contributed by 6 global collaborators. A de-identified subject ID, COVID-19 status, age in years and sex were almost always included in the sample metadata. HLA class I and class II types, where available, came from metadata supplied by the sample provider rather than from assay-based typing. Study-wide conclusions, independent of this receptor: How much clinical and demographic metadata was included differed by source and by participant, and the metadata was provided uncurated.

The collaborating institutions used their own protocols to collect whole blood in K2EDTA tubes. Collaborator samples were shipped for TCRbeta analysis as frozen whole blood, isolated PBMCs, or DNA extracted from either sample type. The immunoSEQ Assay, a bias-controlled multiplex PCR, was used to amplify TCRbeta CDR3 regions from genomic DNA. Processing in the source paper ran as follows. The number of nucleated cells in each sample was estimated by amplification of reference gene primers within the assay. To quantify the absolute abundance of each unique TCRbeta CDR3 rearrangement, sequence reads were collapsed and filtered. For each sample, productive Simpson clonality was calculated as the square root of Simpson's diversity index over productive rearrangements. TCRdb limited this immuneACCESS table to in-frame rearrangements with V and J called. A share of clones is missing; checked studies link under half to unresolved V genes, and the rest is unexplained. The DNA gave D and trimming, while V, J and clone size come from that table. The sample profile shows roughly 100,000 clones; around four fifths of them were found once. The top ten hold approximately 27% of the sample.

V loses 6 bases of germline sequence and J loses 4 bases, and the interval between the two ends is 10 bases. The CDR3 spans 13 residues, from the cysteine through the phenylalanine. The read is trimmed to its CDR3 DNA, 39 bases read in frame from base 1. Taken from the germline V gene, the CDR1 and CDR2 loops are MNHEY and SVGAGI. As for this clone: Its recognized antigen is unknown. No quality values exist for individual bases; no much larger clone is one base distant.

The receptor comes from a man between 60 and 75 years old with acute or convalescent COVID-19. Sequencing used peripheral blood. Recombination connected TRBV6-5 to TRBJ1-5; the D gene is perhaps TRBD1, from 6 matching bases. The nucleotide sequence reads as follows: TGTGCCAGCAGGGGGGCACAGAATCAGCCCCAGCATTTT. This is translated as CASRGAQNQPQHF.